The 13 T cell receptor beta chains below were found in one sample sequenced in a study of cytotoxic CD8 clonotypes in ibrutinib-treated CLL. The assay was immunoSEQ multiplex PCR, and TCRdb's table has in-frame clones only and misses some. This table has 40,000 or so clones, 70% appearing once. The source was PBMCs, collected at disease progression, from a patient treated with ibrutinib. These TCRs come from a human donor with chronic lymphocytic leukemia.

This chain joins TRBV9 and TRBJ1-1, with 7 bases matching TRBD1. V gave up 4 bases and J gave up 4 bases; unmatched junction bases: 10. Germline V gene data show CDR1 as SGDLS and CDR2 as YYNGEE. The CDR3 sequence is 15 residues long. As DNA, the CDR3 is TGTGCCAGCAGCCGAGAGGGGGCGGAACCCACTGAAGCTTTCTTT. This encodes CASSREGAEPTEAFF.

The chain has TRBV13 and TRBJ2-3, with TRBD2 matching 10 bases. J was trimmed by 1 base and V by 6 bases; bases with no gene match: 4. Germline CDR1 PRHDT, CDR2 FYEKMQ (reference sequence). The CDR3 has 15 amino acids. This chain's CDR3 is CASRMSGGGTDTQYF. The CDR3 coding sequence is TGTGCCAGCAGAATGAGCGGGGGGGGCACAGATACGCAGTATTTT. Together with reference TRBV13 and TRBJ2-3, the CDR3 gives the full variable domain: AAGVIQSPRHLIKEKRETATLKCYPIPRHDTVYWYQQGPGQDPQFLISFYEKMQSDKGSIPDRFSAQQFSDYHSELNMSSLELGDSALYFCASRMSGGGTDTQYFGPGTRLTVL.

The V call is TRBV10-1, the J call TRBJ1-1, with D hard to call. The ends were cut back, 7 bases at V and 1 base at J, with 10 bases in the middle. This CDR3 has 13 residues. The germline V gene has CDR1 WNHNN and CDR2 SYGVQD (reference sequence). Here the CDR3 DNA reads TGCGCCAGCACCAGAGGAGCGAACACTGAAGCTTTCTTT. Amino acids: CASTRGANTEAFF.

This chain uses TRBV7-3 with TRBJ2-3, with D unclear. CDR3 length: 15 amino acids. Trimming shortened V by 1 base and J by 2 bases, and 10 bases separated the two germline ends. Germline V CDR1 and CDR2: SGHTA, FQGTGA. The CDR3, as DNA: TGTGCCAGCAGCTTAATTGGCAGCGCCACAGATACGCAGTATTTT. Protein sequence: CASSLIGSATDTQYF.

This sequence joins TRBV6-5 and TRBJ2-7; possibly TRBD2 for D (6 bases). Germline CDR1 reads MNHEY; CDR2 reads SVGAGI. There are 13 residues in the CDR3. Trimming took off 2 bases at V and 3 bases at J, with 8 bases between the two ends. DNA for the CDR3: TGTGCCAGCAGTTACCAGGGAGGCTACGAGCAGTACTTC. Translation gives CASSYQGGYEQYF.

The chain carries TRBV6-1 and TRBJ1-1; D perhaps matches TRBD1 (6 bases). This CDR3 region has 13 residues. Germline V gene data show CDR1 as MNHNS and CDR2 as SASEGT. The V end was cut by 7 bases, the J end by 1 base, with 10 bases between. CDR3 in DNA: TGTGCCAGCACTCGGACAGAGAACACTGAAGCTTTCTTT. Residues: CASTRTENTEAFF.

This CDR3 reads CASMRIRRKGHNEQFF. In DNA form, the CDR3 reads TGTGCCAGCATGCGGATCCGGAGAAAGGGGCACAATGAGCAGTTCTTC. This chain connects TRBV7-9 to TRBJ2-1, with a weak D call TRBD1 (5 bases). CDR1 is SEHNR and CDR2 is FQNEAQ in the germline V gene (reference sequence). The CDR3 covers 16 residues. V gave up 7 bases and J gave up 5 bases, with 21 bases separating them.

The chain has TRBV5-6 and TRBJ2-5; D gene uncertain. The CDR3 covers 13 residues. Germline lookup yields CDR1 SGHDT and CDR2 YYEEEE. Trimming took 0 bases from V and 3 from J, leaving 6 bases between them. CDR3 nucleotide sequence: TGTGCCAGCAGCTTGGGGCCAGAAGAGACCCAGTACTTC. Amino acids: CASSLGPEETQYF.

The chain carries TRBV5-8 and TRBJ1-4; TRBD1 agrees at 7 bases. The ends lost 0 bases at V and 8 bases at J; junction bases unmatched: 7. CDR3 length: 15 amino acids. In germline, CDR1 is SGHTS, CDR2 YDEGEE. The CDR3 DNA reads as TGTGCCAGCAGCTTGGGCGACAGGGTAGGCGAAAAACTGTTTTTT. Its translation: CASSLGDRVGEKLFF. The whole variable domain, remainder taken from reference TRBV5-8 and TRBJ1-4, is EAGVTQSPTHLIKTRGQQATLRCSPISGHTSVYWYQQALGLGLQFLLWYDEGEERNRGNFPPRFSGRQFPNYSSELNVNALELEDSALYLCASSLGDRVGEKLFFGSGTQLSVL.

This clone was seen a few times. J is TRBJ1-2 and V is TRBV9; D not certain. Germline lookup yields CDR1 SGDLS and CDR2 YYNGEE. This CDR3 contains 11 residues. V was shortened by 0 bases and J by 14 bases, with 11 bases between the two germline ends. The CDR3 DNA reads TGTGCCAGCAGCGTAGAAGGTACTATGACCTTC. Translated, it gives CASSVEGTMTF.

As concerns this clone: The junction departs from the called germline gene at one end, perhaps through a read error. CDR3 DNA sequence: TGTGCTAGCAGCTTGGGCGGGGGAGCGGATACGCAGTATTTT. This translates into CASSLGGGADTQYF. The gene calls are TRBV7-7 and TRBJ2-3, with TRBD2 identical over 7 bases. Germline lookup yields CDR1 SSHAT and CDR2 FNYEAQ (reference sequence). The CDR3 is 14 residues long.

The rearrangement links TRBV19 to TRBJ1-1; D remains unclear. Germline V CDR1 and CDR2: LNHDA, SQIVND (reference sequence). Trimming stripped 5 bases from V and 8 bases from J, with 18 bases between. The CDR3 sequence is 14 residues long. The CDR3 DNA reads TGTGCCAGTAGTTCGAAGGCCCTATGGGTCGAAGCTTTCTTT. It is translated as CASSSKALWVEAFF.

This sequence joins TRBV27 and TRBJ1-6, with unresolved D. The V end was cut by 1 base, the J end by 8 bases, with 6 bases between. The CDR3 loop spans 13 amino acids. The germline CDR1 and CDR2 sequences are MNHEY and SMNVEV (reference sequence). CDR3 DNA: TGTGCCAGCAGTTTATACGGTTATTCACCCCTCCACTTT. It is translated as CASSLYGYSPLHF.